A selection of T cell receptor beta chains follows, all from one sample in a study of blood T cell repertoires in COVID-19. Here immunoSEQ multiplex PCR was the method, and the copy in TCRdb shows in-frame clones only, minus some. The profile shows around 250,000 clones, approximately 77% of them singletons. Sequencing was done on a sample of peripheral blood. These receptors came from a young woman with acute or convalescent COVID-19. The conserved cysteine and the conserved F or W are not part of the CDR3 here. A D gene is named only where the DNA matches it firmly.

V: TRBV11-3; D: .; J: TRBJ2-3; CDR3: ASSPGRATSTDTQY
V: TRBV5-1; D: TRBD2; J: TRBJ2-7; CDR3: ASSVGLAGAGEQY
V: TRBV3-1/TRBV3-2; D: TRBD2; J: TRBJ2-5; CDR3: ASSQDIGGGQETQY
V: TRBV6-2/TRBV6-3; D: .; J: TRBJ2-7; CDR3: ASSYGRAPYEQY
V: TRBV5-4; D: .; J: TRBJ2-1; CDR3: ASAGPGVNEQF
V: TRBV15; D: .; J: TRBJ1-5; CDR3: ATSRVAGLSNQPQH
V: TRBV4-3; D: TRBD1; J: TRBJ2-1; CDR3: ASSQDRGTGYNEQF
V: TRBV4-3; D: .; J: TRBJ1-5; CDR3: ASSQDPNQPQH
V: TRBV13; D: .; J: TRBJ2-3; CDR3: ASSPGVERETTDTQY
V: TRBV27; D: TRBD1; J: TRBJ2-1; CDR3: ASSPTGTSYNEQF
V: TRBV27; D: .; J: TRBJ1-2; CDR3: ASSLQSGGHYGYT
V: TRBV27; D: TRBD2; J: TRBJ2-3; CDR3: ASRPREGLGAQY
V: TRBV6-5; D: TRBD2; J: TRBJ2-3; CDR3: ASSYSSTSEGTQY
V: TRBV4-3; D: TRBD2; J: TRBJ2-7; CDR3: ASSTGLASYEQY
V: TRBV19; D: TRBD1; J: TRBJ2-4; CDR3: ASSMLGTGTKNIQY
V: TRBV27; D: .; J: TRBJ1-5; CDR3: ASSQSRGNQPQH
V: TRBV11-2; D: .; J: TRBJ1-1; CDR3: ASSFHPQGAF
V: TRBV25-1; D: .; J: TRBJ2-4; CDR3: ASSDDTNIQY
V: TRBV5-4; D: TRBD2; J: TRBJ2-1; CDR3: ASSLSLSGGPPEQF
V: TRBV12-3/TRBV12-4; D: .; J: TRBJ1-1; CDR3: ASSLVRGAEAF
V: TRBV7-9; D: TRBD2; J: TRBJ2-7; CDR3: ASSSTGLAGTYEQY
V: TRBV6-5; D: TRBD2; J: TRBJ2-1; CDR3: ASSSGLAGYNEQF
V: TRBV27; D: TRBD1; J: TRBJ1-6; CDR3: ASSFRWRQGIYNSPLH
V: TRBV15; D: .; J: TRBJ1-3; CDR3: ATSRWEAVSGNTIY
V: TRBV7-2; D: .; J: TRBJ1-5; CDR3: ATQTGNQPQH
V: TRBV9; D: .; J: TRBJ2-7; CDR3: ASSVGQGGYEQY
V: TRBV7-9; D: TRBD1; J: TRBJ2-5; CDR3: ASSLDGRDRGNQETQY
V: TRBV10-2; D: .; J: TRBJ2-3; CDR3: ASRTGHSTDTQY
V: TRBV10-3; D: TRBD2; J: TRBJ2-7; CDR3: AISTSGRTYEQY
V: TRBV5-6; D: .; J: TRBJ2-1; CDR3: ASSLARTLEQF
V: TRBV7-8; D: .; J: TRBJ1-3; CDR3: ASSFQGLSGNTIY
V: TRBV19; D: .; J: TRBJ1-5; CDR3: ASSILTGNQPQH
V: TRBV9; D: TRBD2; J: TRBJ2-7; CDR3: ASSATGTSGDEQY
V: TRBV5-4; D: TRBD2; J: TRBJ2-7; CDR3: ASSLEGLAGKTLSYEQY
V: TRBV6-2/TRBV6-3; D: .; J: TRBJ2-7; CDR3: ASSSGASYEQY
V: TRBV7-6; D: .; J: TRBJ2-1; CDR3: ASSSRATAIDEQF
V: TRBV9; D: TRBD1; J: TRBJ2-2; CDR3: ASSAGQANTGELF
V: TRBV7-8; D: TRBD2; J: TRBJ2-1; CDR3: ASTREASGYNEQF
V: TRBV24-1; D: TRBD1; J: TRBJ1-5; CDR3: ATSESYRGKGDSNQPQH
V: TRBV5-1; D: TRBD1; J: TRBJ1-6; CDR3: ASSLERIQGRNSPLH
V: TRBV4-3; D: .; J: TRBJ2-3; CDR3: ASSQEVAVSTDTQY
V: TRBV7-9; D: TRBD1; J: TRBJ2-7; CDR3: ASSTPGQWVEQY
V: TRBV7-6; D: TRBD2; J: TRBJ2-5; CDR3: ASSLVGLALETQY
V: TRBV6-5; D: .; J: TRBJ2-7; CDR3: ASSSAGDVEQY
V: TRBV30; D: .; J: TRBJ1-3; CDR3: ARGLDSSGNTIY
V: TRBV5-1; D: .; J: TRBJ2-5; CDR3: ASSLARQVQETQY
V: TRBV6-2/TRBV6-3; D: .; J: TRBJ2-7; CDR3: ASSYSPTSYEQY
V: TRBV9; D: .; J: TRBJ1-3; CDR3: ASSAPDGSSGNTIY
V: TRBV27; D: TRBD1; J: TRBJ1-6; CDR3: ASSFMGQGNSPLH
V: TRBV11-3; D: .; J: TRBJ2-2; CDR3: ASSSTGELF
V: TRBV19; D: TRBD1; J: TRBJ1-4; CDR3: ASTGLDRAGEKLF
V: TRBV4-3; D: TRBD2; J: TRBJ2-1; CDR3: ASSASGSAYNEQF
V: TRBV12-3/TRBV12-4; D: .; J: TRBJ2-3; CDR3: ASSPPGADTQY
V: TRBV11-2; D: TRBD1; J: TRBJ2-7; CDR3: ASSTQQGAGYEQY
V: TRBV3-1/TRBV3-2; D: TRBD1; J: TRBJ2-5; CDR3: ASSQPQGVQETQY